The TCR beta chain under discussion was sequenced for a study of blood T cell repertoires in COVID-19. Across the study: There were acute and convalescent COVID-19 samples, and they came from the United States, Italy and Spain. PBMCs, B-cell-depleted T cells, or T cells were the source of the cDNA or gDNA that made up the material.

Per the study methods: Reference gene primers were amplified, and this amplification served to estimate nucleated cell counts. Profiled with immunoSEQ multiplex PCR; TCRdb holds only in-frame clones, not every one. For V, J and clone size, that table is used; D and trimming come from the DNA. The data show 11,000 to 15,000 clones, around 87% seen once. The sequence came from a human donor in a cohort sampled during active COVID-19. Sequencing was performed on peripheral blood.

CDR3 region: CASSFGGGGGYTF. The DNA for the CDR3 is TGTGCCAGCAGTTTTGGGGGGGGAGGCGGCTACACCTTC. The chain couples TRBV27 to TRBJ1-2, with D perhaps matching TRBD1 (5 bases). The CDR3 sequence is 13 residues long. The V end was cut by 3 bases, the J end by 8 bases, with 13 bases between. The V gene's germline CDR1 is MNHEY and CDR2 SMNVEV (reference sequence).